The entry that follows covers one T cell receptor beta chain sequence. This entry comes from a study of T cell changes during pregnancy in multiple sclerosis. The method was immunoSEQ multiplex PCR; TCRdb's version includes in-frame clones alone and lacks a portion of them. This sample has roughly 100,000 clones, with about nine tenths found just once. Between the trimmed V and J ends, which lost 4 bases and 7 bases, there was a span of 13 bases. CDR1 is MGHDK, CDR2 SYGVNS, per germline. The CDR3 has 13 amino acids. The sequencing here drew on peripheral blood, taken after pregnancy. The rearrangement links TRBV25-1 to TRBJ2-5; possibly TRBD1 for D (5 bases). This receptor was taken from a female donor in good health, enrolled as a control in a pregnancy study. The CDR3 coding sequence is TGTGCCAGCAGTGCTTGGGCAGGGTGGACCCAGTACTTC. Translating gives CASSAWAGWTQYF.